This TCR beta chain is drawn from a study of T-cell reconstitution after alpha-beta-depleted transplantation in children. In its sample, this clonotype was seen a few times. The CDR3 contains 13 residues. V lost 2 bases to trimming and J lost 8 bases; unmatched junction nucleotides: 2. Germline-derived CDR1 and CDR2 are MNHGY and SVAAGI. It was with unique molecular identifiers that the TCRbeta library was prepared. TCRdb ran MiXCR on the PCR reads and lists one entry per CDR3 protein. The table includes almost 500,000 distinct CDR3 sequences, about 11% detected once. This chain joins TRBV6-9 and TRBJ2-5; the match to TRBD2 covers 10 bases. Sequencing was performed on PBMCs, taken before TCRalphabeta/CD19-depleted stem cell transplant. This receptor was taken from a child younger than 10 with inherited bone marrow failure, due to receive a stem cell transplant. The CDR3 here is CASSYRTSGTQYF. Here the CDR3 DNA reads TGTGCCAGCAGTTATAGGACTAGCGGCACCCAGTACTTC.